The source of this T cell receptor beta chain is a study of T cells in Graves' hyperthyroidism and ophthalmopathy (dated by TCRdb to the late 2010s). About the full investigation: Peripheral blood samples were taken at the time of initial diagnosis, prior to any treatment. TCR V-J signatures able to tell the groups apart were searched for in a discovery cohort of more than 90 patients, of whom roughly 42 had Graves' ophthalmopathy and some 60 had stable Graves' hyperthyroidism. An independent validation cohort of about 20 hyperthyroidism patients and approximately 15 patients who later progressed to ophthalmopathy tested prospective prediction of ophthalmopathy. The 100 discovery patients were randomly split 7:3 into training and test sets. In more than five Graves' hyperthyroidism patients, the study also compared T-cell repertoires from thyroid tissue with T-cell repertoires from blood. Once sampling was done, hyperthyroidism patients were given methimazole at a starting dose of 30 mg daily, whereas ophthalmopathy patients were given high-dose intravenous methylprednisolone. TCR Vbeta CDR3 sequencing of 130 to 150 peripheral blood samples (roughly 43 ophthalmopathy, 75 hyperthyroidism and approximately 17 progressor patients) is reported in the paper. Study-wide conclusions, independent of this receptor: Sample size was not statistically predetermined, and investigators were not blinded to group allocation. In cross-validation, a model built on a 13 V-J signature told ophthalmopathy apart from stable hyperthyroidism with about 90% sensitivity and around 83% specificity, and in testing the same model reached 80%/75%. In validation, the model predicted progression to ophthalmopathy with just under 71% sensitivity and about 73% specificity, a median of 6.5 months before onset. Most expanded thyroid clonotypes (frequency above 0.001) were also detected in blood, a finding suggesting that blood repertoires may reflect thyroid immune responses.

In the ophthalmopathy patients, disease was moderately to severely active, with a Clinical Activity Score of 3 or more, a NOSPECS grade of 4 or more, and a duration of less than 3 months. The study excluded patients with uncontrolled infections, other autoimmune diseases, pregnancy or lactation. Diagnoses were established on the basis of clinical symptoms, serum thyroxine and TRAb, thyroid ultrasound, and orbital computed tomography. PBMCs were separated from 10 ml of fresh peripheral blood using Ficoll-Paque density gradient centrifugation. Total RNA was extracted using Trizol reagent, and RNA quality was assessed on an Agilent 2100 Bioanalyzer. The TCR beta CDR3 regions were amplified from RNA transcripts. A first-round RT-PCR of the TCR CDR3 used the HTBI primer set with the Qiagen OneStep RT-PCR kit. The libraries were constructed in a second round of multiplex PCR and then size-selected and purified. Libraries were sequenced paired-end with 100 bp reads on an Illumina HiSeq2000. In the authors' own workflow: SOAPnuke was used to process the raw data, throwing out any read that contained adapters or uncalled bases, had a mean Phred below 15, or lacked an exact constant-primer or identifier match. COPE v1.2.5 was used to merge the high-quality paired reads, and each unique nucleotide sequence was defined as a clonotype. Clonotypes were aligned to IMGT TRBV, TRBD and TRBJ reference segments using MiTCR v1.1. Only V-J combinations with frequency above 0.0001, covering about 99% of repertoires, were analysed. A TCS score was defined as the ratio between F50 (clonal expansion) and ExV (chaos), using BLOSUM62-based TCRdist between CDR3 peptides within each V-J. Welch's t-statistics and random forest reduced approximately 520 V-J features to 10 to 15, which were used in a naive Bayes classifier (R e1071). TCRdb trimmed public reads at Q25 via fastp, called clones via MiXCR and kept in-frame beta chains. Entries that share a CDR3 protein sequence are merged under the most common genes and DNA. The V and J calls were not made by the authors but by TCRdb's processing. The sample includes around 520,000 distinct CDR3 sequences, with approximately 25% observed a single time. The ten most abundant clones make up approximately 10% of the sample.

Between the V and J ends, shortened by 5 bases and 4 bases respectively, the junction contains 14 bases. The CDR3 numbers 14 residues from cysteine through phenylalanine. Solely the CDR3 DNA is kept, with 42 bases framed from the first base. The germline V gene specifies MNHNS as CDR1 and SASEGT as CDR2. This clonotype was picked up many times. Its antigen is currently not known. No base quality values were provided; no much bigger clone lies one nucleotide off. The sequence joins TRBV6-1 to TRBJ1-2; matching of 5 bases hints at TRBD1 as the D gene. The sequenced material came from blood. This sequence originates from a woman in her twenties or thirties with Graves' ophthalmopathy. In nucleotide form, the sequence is TGTGCCAGCAGTCCGGACACCAACCGCTATGGCTACACCTTC. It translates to CASSPDTNRYGYTF.